Below are 31 T cell receptor beta chains sequenced from a single sample in a study of T cell responses to AZD1222 COVID-19 vaccine. Clones were read by immunoSEQ multiplex PCR, and TCRdb kept only the in-frame ones, dropping some. There are roughly 120,000 clones in the sample; around 87% occur only once, and roughly 1.1% lies in the top ten. The input for sequencing was peripheral blood, taken on day 0 of AZD1222 vaccination. These receptors originate from an adult in good health.

CDR3 bases: TGTGCCAGCAGCTTGTTTTCCCGGGCCTATGCCACAGATACGCAGTATTTT. It yields the protein CASSLFSRAYATDTQYF. The chain is built from TRBV5-4 and TRBJ2-3; D not certain. Germline V gene data show CDR1 as SGHNT and CDR2 as YYREEE (reference sequence). The V end lost 1 base, the J end lost 2 bases, and 17 bases lay between the germline ends. The CDR3 loop spans 17 amino acids.

The chain carries TRBV6-5 and TRBJ1-5; no clear D gene. The germline V gene encodes CDR1 MNHEY and CDR2 SVGAGI. The CDR3 extends over 13 amino acids. Trimming pared 0 bases from V and 13 bases from J, leaving 13 bases between. The CDR3 sequence is CASSYSIEGSQHF. The CDR3 nucleotides are TGTGCCAGCAGTTACTCTATTGAAGGGTCTCAGCATTTT.

This clone was observed once. The chain joins TRBV5-1 to TRBJ2-7, with 12 bases that match TRBD2. CDR1 is SGHRS, CDR2 YFSETQ, per germline. V lost 3 bases, J lost 3 bases, and 1 base stayed unmatched. This CDR3 is 14 amino acids long. CDR3 sequence reads: CASSSSGGDYEQYF. DNA of the CDR3: TGCGCCAGCAGCTCTAGCGGGGGGGACTACGAGCAGTACTTC.

The chain is built from TRBV4-1 and TRBJ2-4; a possible D gene is TRBD1 (5 bases). V was clipped by 4 bases and J by 3 bases, with 16 bases between them. Germline V CDR1 and CDR2: MGHRA, YSYEKL. The length of the CDR3 is 16 residues. The CDR3 reads CASSPMLQGYKNIQYF. In DNA form, the CDR3 reads TGCGCCAGCAGCCCGATGCTCCAGGGCTACAAAAACATTCAGTACTTC.

This clone appeared a few times. The rearrangement joins TRBV4-1 to TRBJ1-2, with 10 bases matching TRBD1. Germline loops: CDR1 MGHRA, CDR2 YSYEKL. The CDR3 length is 15 residues. V shed 4 bases and J 4 bases; nucleotides not matched to a gene: 6. CDR3 in amino acids: CASSPRQGASYGYTF. CDR3 nucleotide sequence: TGCGCCAGCAGCCCGAGACAGGGGGCCTCCTATGGCTACACCTTC.

The chain links TRBV5-4 to TRBJ1-1; 7 positions agree with TRBD1. This CDR3 is 13 amino acids long. V shed 4 bases, J shed 6 bases, and the junction held 6 bases outside the gene matches. Germline assignment: CDR1 SGHNT and CDR2 YYREEE (reference sequence). CDR3 in DNA: TGTGCCAGCAGCGGCGGACAGGCCCCTGAAGCTTTCTTT. Protein: CASSGGQAPEAFF. Full variable domain (missing parts from reference TRBV5-4 and TRBJ1-1): ETGVTQSPTHLIKTRGQQVTLRCSSQSGHNTVSWYQQALGQGPQFIFQYYREEENGRGNFPPRFSGLQFPNYSSELNVNALELDDSALYLCASSGGQAPEAFFGQGTRLTVV.

The chain carries TRBV9 and TRBJ1-1, with D possibly TRBD1 on 5 matching bases. Trimming stripped 4 bases from V and 4 bases from J, with 14 bases between. This CDR3 contains 14 residues. The germline gives CDR1 SGDLS, CDR2 YYNGEE. The CDR3 protein is CASSHPPGGTEAFF. DNA of the CDR3: TGTGCCAGCAGCCACCCCCCGGGGGGCACTGAAGCTTTCTTT.

V usage is TRBV18 and J usage is TRBJ2-6; TRBD1 is a possible D gene (6 bases). V lost 5 bases and J lost 2, with 13 bases in between. The CDR3 loop spans 16 amino acids. Germline-derived CDR1 and CDR2 are KGHSH and LQKENI. The DNA for the CDR3 is TGTGCCAGCTCAATACAGGGTTTGACTGGGGCCAACGTCCTGACTTTC. It encodes CASSIQGLTGANVLTF.

The chain is built from TRBV2 and TRBJ1-2, with D perhaps TRBD1 (6 bases). The CDR3 length is 13 residues. Germline V gene sequence: CDR1 SNHLY, CDR2 FYNNEI. With 5 bases removed from V and 6 bases from J, the gap between germline ends came to 13 bases. CDR3 in DNA: TGTGCCAGCAGTACAGGGTCCGTCGATGGCTACACCTTC. Protein product: CASSTGSVDGYTF. Filled out from reference TRBV2 and TRBJ1-2, the complete variable domain reads EPEVTQTPSHQVTQMGQEVILRCVPISNHLYFYWYRQILGQKVEFLVSFYNNEISEKSEIFDDQFSVERPDGSNFTLKIRSTKLEDSAMYFCASSTGSVDGYTFGSGTRLTVV.

In this sample, this clone turned up once. The chain links TRBV15 to TRBJ2-7; 12 bases match TRBD1. Unmatched junction bases numbered 20, after V lost 1 base and J lost 4 bases. The germline gives CDR1 LNHNV, CDR2 YYDKDF (reference sequence). This CDR3 comprises 21 residues. The DNA of the CDR3 is TGTGCCACCAGCAGAGCTAAAACTCACTCCGGGACAGGGGGCAGTAGGTACGAGCAGTACTTC. This translates into CATSRAKTHSGTGGSRYEQYF.

The rearrangement joins TRBV13 to TRBJ2-1, with TRBD2 matching over 7 bases. The V and J ends lost 3 bases and 3 bases, in that order; junction bases with no gene match: 8. There are 16 residues in the CDR3. Germline CDR1 PRHDT, CDR2 FYEKMQ (reference sequence). The CDR3 protein is CASSFSGGPFYNEQFF. The CDR3 DNA is TGTGCCAGCAGCTTCTCGGGGGGTCCCTTCTACAATGAGCAGTTCTTC. Drawing the rest from reference TRBV13 and TRBJ2-1, the complete variable domain is AAGVIQSPRHLIKEKRETATLKCYPIPRHDTVYWYQQGPGQDPQFLISFYEKMQSDKGSIPDRFSAQQFSDYHSELNMSSLELGDSALYFCASSFSGGPFYNEQFFGPGTRLTVL.

This clone has only one observation. CDR3 in amino acids: CSASVAGGFRAGTGELFF. The CDR3 nucleotides are TGCAGTGCTAGTGTAGCGGGGGGTTTTCGGGCGGGCACCGGGGAGCTGTTTTTT. This rearrangement joins TRBV20-1 to TRBJ2-2, with 10 bases matching TRBD2. The CDR3 is made up of 18 amino acids. With V trimmed by 3 bases and J by 4 bases, 14 bases remained unmatched. The germline V gene has CDR1 DFQATT and CDR2 SNEGSKA (reference sequence).

The chain uses TRBV3-1 (or the pseudogene TRBV3-2) and TRBJ2-2; the D is unclear. The germline V gene has CDR1 LGHDT and CDR2 YNNKEL (reference sequence). V was shortened by 0 bases and J by 13 bases, with 6 bases between the two germline ends. CDR3 length: 11 residues. The CDR3 spells CASSQDYVLFF. In nucleotides, the CDR3 is TGTGCCAGCAGCCAAGACTACGTGCTGTTTTTT.

The CDR3 DNA sequence: TGTGCCAGCAGCCCCGCTCGGGCCCAGTACTTC. Its translation: CASSPARAQYF. The rearrangement links TRBV12-3 or TRBV12-4 to TRBJ2-5; D is undetermined. Trimming shortened V by 6 bases and J by 9 bases, and 11 bases separated the two germline ends. The length of the CDR3 is 11 residues.

The chain carries TRBV6-4 and TRBJ1-2; D is undetermined. Germline CDR1 MRHNA, CDR2 SNTAGT. V was shortened by 0 bases and J by 5 bases, with 7 bases between the two germline ends. This CDR3 spans 13 amino acids. The CDR3 sequence: CASSDSGQYGYTF. The CDR3 nucleotides read TGTGCCAGCAGTGACTCAGGGCAGTATGGCTACACCTTC.

The chain uses TRBV19 and TRBJ1-1; possibly TRBD1 for D (6 bases). The CDR3 loop spans 15 amino acids. Germline CDR1 and CDR2: LNHDA and SQIVND (reference sequence). The V end was cut by 3 bases, the J end by 3 bases, with 14 bases between. The CDR3 DNA follows: TGTGCCAGTAGTATGGGACGGGGGCTCGACACTGAAGCTTTCTTT. This translates into CASSMGRGLDTEAFF.

This clone has more than one count but fewer than ten. The J gene is TRBJ2-1, the V gene TRBV29-1; 7 bases line up with TRBD1. The trim removed 1 base at V and 4 bases at J, leaving 7 bases unmatched. CDR3 length equals 15 residues. Germline loops: CDR1 SQVTM, CDR2 ANQGSEA. The CDR3 bases are TGCAGCGTTGAAGTCAGAGGGGGCGTGTACAATGAGCAGTTCTTC. Translating gives CSVEVRGGVYNEQFF.

In its sample, this clone was seen a few times. The chain employs TRBV30 and TRBJ2-1, with 7 bases aligning to TRBD2. This CDR3 has 15 amino acids. With V trimmed by 5 bases and J by 4 bases, 11 bases remained unmatched. In germline, CDR1 is GTSNPN, CDR2 SVGIG (reference sequence). CDR3 sequence (DNA): TGTGCCTGGCTCGATACGGGACTACCGTACAATGAGCAGTTCTTC. Protein: CAWLDTGLPYNEQFF. The full variable domain, with the rest looked up from reference TRBV30 and TRBJ2-1, is SQTIHQWPATLVQPVGSPLSLECTVEGTSNPNLYWYRQAAGRGLQLLFYSVGIGQISSEVPQNLSASRPQDRQFILSSKKLLLSDSGFYLCAWLDTGLPYNEQFFGPGTRLTVL.

This clone was counted once. This chain connects TRBV10-2 to TRBJ1-1, with a possible D match to TRBD1 (5 bases). The CDR3 extends over 13 amino acids. V lost 7 bases and J 7 bases, leaving 16 bases between the germline ends. Germline assignment: CDR1 WSHSY and CDR2 SAAADI. The DNA of the CDR3 is TGCGCCAGCACAGGGCAGGGAGGAGGTGAAGCTTTCTTT. It is translated as CASTGQGGGEAFF.

The V call is TRBV4-2, the J call TRBJ1-2; D unresolved. Trimming took 0 bases from V and 4 from J, leaving 9 bases between them. The CDR3 runs to 14 residues. Germline values: CDR1 LGHNA, CDR2 YNFKEQ. The CDR3 spells CASSQEIRPYGYTF. The CDR3 DNA is TGTGCCAGCAGCCAAGAGATCAGGCCCTATGGCTACACCTTC.

V and J are TRBV5-1 and TRBJ1-1, with TRBD1 identical over 10 bases. This CDR3 is built from 15 residues. Germline-derived CDR1 and CDR2 are SGHRS and YFSETQ. With 4 bases clipped from V and 4 bases from J, the junction kept 7 bases outside the gene matches. CDR3 nucleotide sequence: TGCGCCAGCAGCGCATGGGACAGGGGAGGCACTGAAGCTTTCTTT. This translates into CASSAWDRGGTEAFF.

The chain is built from TRBV19 and TRBJ2-3, with D unresolved. CDR1 is LNHDA, CDR2 SQIVND, per germline (reference sequence). The length of the CDR3 is 12 residues. Deletions cut 5 bases from V and 5 bases from J, with 8 bases between. The CDR3 loop is CASSALGDTQYF. DNA for the CDR3: TGTGCCAGTAGTGCTTTAGGAGATACGCAGTATTTT.

V gene TRBV7-2 combines with J gene TRBJ1-4; the D gene is possibly TRBD1 (5 bases). Between the trimmed V and J ends, which lost 1 base and 8 bases, there was a span of 11 bases. This CDR3 contains 14 residues. Germline V CDR1 and CDR2: SGHTA, FQGNSA. CDR3 protein: CASSLVFQGEKLFF. The CDR3, as DNA: TGTGCCAGCAGCTTAGTCTTTCAGGGAGAAAAACTGTTTTTT. Variable domain in full (rest from reference TRBV7-2 and TRBJ1-4): GAGVSQSPSNKVTEKGKDVELRCDPISGHTALYWYRQSLGQGLEFLIYFQGNSAPDKSGLPSDRFSAERTGGSVSTLTIQRTQQEDSAVYLCASSLVFQGEKLFFGSGTQLSVL.

The chain has TRBV20-1 and TRBJ1-1; D gene unclear. Germline V gene lookup returns CDR1 DFQATT and CDR2 SNEGSKA (reference sequence). This CDR3 comprises 11 residues. The ends were cut back, 5 bases at V and 1 base at J, with 5 bases in the middle. CDR3 nucleotides: TGCAGTGCTGGTAGGAACACTGAAGCTTTCTTT. It encodes CSAGRNTEAFF.

The V call is TRBV4-1, the J call TRBJ2-4; D is possibly TRBD2 (5 bases). The CDR3 is 14 amino acids. Germline CDR1 and CDR2: MGHRA and YSYEKL. Between the trimmed V and J ends, which lost 0 bases and 7 bases, there was a span of 10 bases. CDR3: CASSQEAPGNIQYF. The CDR3 region has the DNA TGCGCCAGCAGCCAAGAGGCACCGGGGAACATTCAGTACTTC.

This clone came up once. V usage is TRBV6-2 or TRBV6-3 and J usage is TRBJ1-4; 8 nucleotides match TRBD1. The CDR3 covers 15 residues. Germline V lookup: CDR1 MNHEY, CDR2 SVGEGT. Unmatched junction bases numbered 8, after V lost 3 bases and J lost 8 bases. The CDR3 loop is CASSYPGQATEKLFF. DNA of the CDR3: TGTGCCAGCAGTTATCCGGGACAGGCGACGGAAAAACTGTTTTTT.

CDR3 DNA sequence: TGTGCCAGCAGTTTCGGGCTGAGCACTGAAGCTTTCTTT. This gives the protein CASSFGLSTEAFF. The rearrangement joins TRBV27 to TRBJ1-1; D unresolved. V dropped 3 bases and J dropped 4 bases, with 9 bases sitting between them. The CDR3 loop spans 13 amino acids. CDR1 is MNHEY and CDR2 is SMNVEV in the germline V gene (reference sequence).

This clone was observed a few times. The gene calls are TRBV5-1 and TRBJ1-1; D is possibly TRBD1 (5 bases). Germline loops: CDR1 SGHRS, CDR2 YFSETQ. Trimming removed 3 bases at V and 2 bases at J, with 11 bases between. CDR3 size: 14 residues. CDR3 sequence (DNA): TGCGCCAGCAGCTGGGCGGGGGGAAACACTGAAGCTTTCTTT. This gives the protein CASSWAGGNTEAFF.

The chain uses TRBV27 and TRBJ1-4; D gene unclear. Germline CDR1 reads MNHEY; CDR2 reads SMNVEV (reference sequence). The V and J ends lost 10 bases and 5 bases respectively, with 17 bases between them. The CDR3 spans 14 residues. In nucleotides, the CDR3 is TGTGCCACCTCCCCCGGGGTCCCCAATGAAAAACTGTTTTTT. Its translation is CATSPGVPNEKLFF.

This chain links TRBV6-2 or TRBV6-3 with TRBJ1-2, with a weak D call TRBD1 (5 bases). Germline V gives CDR1 MNHEY, CDR2 SVGEGT. CDR3 length equals 15 residues. V was cut by 0 bases and J by 2 bases, with 10 bases left in between. The CDR3 here is CASSYSPAGNYGYTF. In nucleotides, the CDR3 is TGTGCCAGCAGTTACTCGCCGGCAGGGAACTATGGCTACACCTTC.

The V call is TRBV12-5, the J call TRBJ2-7; D remains unclear. The CDR3 runs 13 residues. V lost 1 base, J lost 6 bases, and 10 bases lay in between. Germline V CDR1 and CDR2: LGHNT, FRNRAP. CDR3 protein: CASGLGPPTEQYF. The DNA of the CDR3 is TGTGCTAGTGGTTTGGGCCCGCCGACCGAGCAGTACTTC.